These 2 T cell receptor beta chains came from one sample sequenced in a study of blood T cells in healthy people across ages. It was with a sample-barcoded 5' primer and a J-beta primer mix that a second PCR of about 6 to 12 cycles was run. One entry per CDR3 protein results from TCRdb running MiXCR on the 5' RACE reads. The top ten hold around 4% of the sample, which has about 1.5 million distinct CDR3 sequences, approximately 43% seen once. Source material: blood. These receptors were obtained from a woman under 30 in good health.

The table lists this clonotype with a few counts. The chain uses TRBV21-1 and TRBJ2-1. TRBV21-1 is recorded as a pseudogene. CDR3 size: 13 residues. CDR3 DNA sequence: TGTGCCAGCAGCAATCTTTGGGGAAGTAGGCAGTTCTTC. It is translated as CASSNLWGSRQFF.

This clonotype was recorded a few times. The chain recombines TRBV29-1 with TRBJ2-7; 9 nucleotides align to TRBD2. The germline V gene has CDR1 SQVTM and CDR2 ANQGSEA. V lost 2 bases to trimming and J lost 1 base; unmatched junction nucleotides: 9. The CDR3 runs to 16 residues. The CDR3 loop is CSVELLAGPRSYEQYF. In DNA form, the CDR3 reads TGCAGCGTTGAACTGCTAGCGGGACCCAGATCCTACGAGCAGTACTTC.